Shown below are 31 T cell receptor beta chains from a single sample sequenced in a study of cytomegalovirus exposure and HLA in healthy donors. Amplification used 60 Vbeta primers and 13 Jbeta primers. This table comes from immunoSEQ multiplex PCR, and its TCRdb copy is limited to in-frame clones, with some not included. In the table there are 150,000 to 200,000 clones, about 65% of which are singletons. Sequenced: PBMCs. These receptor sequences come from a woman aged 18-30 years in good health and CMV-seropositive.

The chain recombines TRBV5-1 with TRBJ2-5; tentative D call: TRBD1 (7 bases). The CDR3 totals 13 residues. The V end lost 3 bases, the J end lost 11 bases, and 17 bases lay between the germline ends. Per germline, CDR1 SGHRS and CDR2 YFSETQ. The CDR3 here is CASSYQGGREQYF. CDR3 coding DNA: TGCGCCAGCAGCTACCAGGGGGGAAGGGAGCAGTACTTC.

The CDR3 sequence: CASSPRENYGYTF. Written as DNA, the CDR3 is TGTGCCAGCAGCCCTCGAGAGAACTATGGCTACACCTTC. The gene calls are TRBV11-2 and TRBJ1-2; D unclear. Deletions cut 5 bases from V and 2 bases from J, with 9 bases between. The germline V gene has CDR1 SGHAT and CDR2 FQNNGV. The CDR3 is 13 residues long. Combining the CDR3 with reference TRBV11-2 and TRBJ1-2 gives the whole variable domain EAGVAQSPRYKIIEKRQSVAFWCNPISGHATLYWYQQILGQGPKLLIQFQNNGVVDDSQLPKDRFSAERLKGVDSTLKIQPAKLEDSAVYLCASSPRENYGYTFGSGTRLTVV.

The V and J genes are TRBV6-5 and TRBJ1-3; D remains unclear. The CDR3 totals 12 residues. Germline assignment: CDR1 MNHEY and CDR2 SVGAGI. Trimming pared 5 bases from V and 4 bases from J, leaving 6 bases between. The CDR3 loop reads CASSSVGNTIYF. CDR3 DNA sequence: TGTGCCAGCAGTAGCGTAGGAAACACCATATATTTT.

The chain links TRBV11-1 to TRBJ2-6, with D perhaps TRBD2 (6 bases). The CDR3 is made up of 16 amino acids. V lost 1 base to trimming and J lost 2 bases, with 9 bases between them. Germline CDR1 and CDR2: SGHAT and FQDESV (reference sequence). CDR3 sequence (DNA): TGTGCCAGCAGCTTAGTTGGGACTGCTGGGGCCAACGTCCTGACTTTC. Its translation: CASSLVGTAGANVLTF.

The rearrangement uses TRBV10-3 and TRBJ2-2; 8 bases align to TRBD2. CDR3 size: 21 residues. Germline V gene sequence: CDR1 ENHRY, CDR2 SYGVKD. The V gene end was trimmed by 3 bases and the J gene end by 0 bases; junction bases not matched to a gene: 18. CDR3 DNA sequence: TGTGCCATCAGTGACTACCTACAGGGTAGCGGGATTGGGGCGAACACCGGGGAGCTGTTTTTT. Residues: CAISDYLQGSGIGANTGELFF.

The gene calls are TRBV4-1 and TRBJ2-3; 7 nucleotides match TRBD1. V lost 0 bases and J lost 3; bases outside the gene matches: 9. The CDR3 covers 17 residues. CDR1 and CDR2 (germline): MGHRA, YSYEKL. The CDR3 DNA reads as TGCGCCAGCAGCCAAGATCCCCTCATGACAGGGACAGATACGCAGTATTTT. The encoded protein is CASSQDPLMTGTDTQYF.

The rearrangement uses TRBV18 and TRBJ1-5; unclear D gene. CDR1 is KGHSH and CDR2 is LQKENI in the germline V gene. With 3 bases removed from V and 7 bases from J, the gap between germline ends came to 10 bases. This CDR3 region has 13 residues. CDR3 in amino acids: CASSPRSEQPQHF. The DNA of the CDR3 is TGTGCCAGCTCACCGAGGTCCGAACAGCCCCAGCATTTT.

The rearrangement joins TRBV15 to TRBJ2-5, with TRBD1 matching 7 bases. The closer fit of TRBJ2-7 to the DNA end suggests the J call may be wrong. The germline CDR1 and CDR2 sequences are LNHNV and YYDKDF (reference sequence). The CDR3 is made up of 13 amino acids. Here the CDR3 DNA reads TGTGCCACGTCCGGGACAGAAACCTACGAGCAGTACTTC. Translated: CATSGTETYEQYF.

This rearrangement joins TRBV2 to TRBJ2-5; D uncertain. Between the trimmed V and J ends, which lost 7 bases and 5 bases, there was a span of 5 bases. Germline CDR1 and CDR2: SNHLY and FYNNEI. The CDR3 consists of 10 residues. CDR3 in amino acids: CASTVETQYF. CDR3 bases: TGTGCCAGCACGGTCGAGACCCAGTACTTC.

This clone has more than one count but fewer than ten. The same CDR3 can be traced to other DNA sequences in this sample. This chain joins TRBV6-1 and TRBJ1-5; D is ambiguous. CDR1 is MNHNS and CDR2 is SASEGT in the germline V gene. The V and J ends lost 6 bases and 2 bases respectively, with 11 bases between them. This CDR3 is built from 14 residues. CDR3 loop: CASSRYSGNQPQHF. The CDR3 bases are TGTGCCAGCAGCCGATACAGTGGCAATCAGCCCCAGCATTTT.

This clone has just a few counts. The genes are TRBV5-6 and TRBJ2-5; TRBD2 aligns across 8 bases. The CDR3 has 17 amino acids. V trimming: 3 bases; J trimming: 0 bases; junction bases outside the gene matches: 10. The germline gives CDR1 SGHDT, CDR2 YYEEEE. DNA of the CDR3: TGTGCCAGCAGCTGGGTGCCTAGCGGGCTAAACCAAGAGACCCAGTACTTC. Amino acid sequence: CASSWVPSGLNQETQYF.

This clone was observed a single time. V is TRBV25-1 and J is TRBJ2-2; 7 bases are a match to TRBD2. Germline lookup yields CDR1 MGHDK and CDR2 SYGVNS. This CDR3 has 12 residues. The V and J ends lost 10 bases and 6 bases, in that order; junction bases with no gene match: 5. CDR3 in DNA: TGTGCCACTACTGGGGGGGCCGGGGAGCTGTTTTTT. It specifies CATTGGAGELFF.

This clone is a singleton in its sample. CDR3 sequence: CAVRGTGGNEQYF. The CDR3 nucleotides read TGTGCCGTGCGGGGGACAGGGGGCAACGAGCAGTACTTC. The J gene is TRBJ2-7, the V gene TRBV19; TRBD1 matches at 12 bases. From germline, CDR1 is LNHDA and CDR2 SQIVND (reference sequence). This CDR3 is 13 amino acids long. V lost 11 bases, J lost 5 bases, and 7 bases stayed unmatched. Supplemented by reference TRBV19 and TRBJ2-7, the full variable domain reads DGGITQSPKYLFRKEGQNVTLSCEQNLNHDAMYWYRQDPGQGLRLIYYSQIVNDFQKGDIAEGYSVSREKKESFPLTVTSAQKNPTAFYLCAVRGTGGNEQYFGPGTRLTVT.

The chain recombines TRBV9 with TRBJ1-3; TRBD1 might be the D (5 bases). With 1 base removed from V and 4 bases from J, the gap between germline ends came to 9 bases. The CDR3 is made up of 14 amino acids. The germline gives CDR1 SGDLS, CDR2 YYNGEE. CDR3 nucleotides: TGTGCCAGCAGCGTAATAGGGGCAGGAAACACCATATATTTT. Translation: CASSVIGAGNTIYF.

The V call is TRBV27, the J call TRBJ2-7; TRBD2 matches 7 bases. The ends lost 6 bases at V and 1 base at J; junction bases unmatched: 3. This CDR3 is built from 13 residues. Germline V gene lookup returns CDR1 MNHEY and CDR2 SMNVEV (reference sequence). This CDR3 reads CASRGEGSYEQYF. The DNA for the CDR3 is TGTGCCAGCAGGGGGGAGGGATCCTACGAGCAGTACTTC.

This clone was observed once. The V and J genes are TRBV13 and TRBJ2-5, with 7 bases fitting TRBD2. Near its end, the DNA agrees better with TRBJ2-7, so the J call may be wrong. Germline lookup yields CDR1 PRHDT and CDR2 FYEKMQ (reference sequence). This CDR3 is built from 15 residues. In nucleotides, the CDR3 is TGTGCCAGCAGCTTATGGGGCGGCGGGAGCTACGAGCAGTACTTC. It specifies CASSLWGGGSYEQYF.

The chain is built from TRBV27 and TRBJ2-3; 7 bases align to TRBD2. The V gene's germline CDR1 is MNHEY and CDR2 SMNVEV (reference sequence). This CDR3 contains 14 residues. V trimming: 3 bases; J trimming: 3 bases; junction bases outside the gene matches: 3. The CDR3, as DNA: TGTGCCAGCAGTTTGAGCGGGGAGACAGATACGCAGTATTTT. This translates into CASSLSGETDTQYF.

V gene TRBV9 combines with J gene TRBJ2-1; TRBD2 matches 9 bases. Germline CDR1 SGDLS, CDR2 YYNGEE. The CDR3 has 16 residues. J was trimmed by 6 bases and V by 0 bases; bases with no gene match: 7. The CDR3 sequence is CASSVAAGGAGNEQFF. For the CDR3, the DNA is TGTGCCAGCAGCGTAGCCGCGGGGGGGGCCGGCAATGAGCAGTTCTTC.

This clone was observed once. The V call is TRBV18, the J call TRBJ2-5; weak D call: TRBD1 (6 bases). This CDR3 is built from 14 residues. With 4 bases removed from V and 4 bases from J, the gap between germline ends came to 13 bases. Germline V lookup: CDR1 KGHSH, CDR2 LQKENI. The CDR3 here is CASSLSRGTETQYF. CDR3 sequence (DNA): TGTGCCAGCTCACTATCCAGGGGAACAGAGACCCAGTACTTC. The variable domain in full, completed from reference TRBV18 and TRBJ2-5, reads NAGVMQNPRHLVRRRGQEARLRCSPMKGHSHVYWYRQLPEEGLKFMVYLQKENIIDESGMPKERFSAEFPKEGPSILRIQQVVRGDSAAYFCASSLSRGTETQYFGPGTRLLVL.

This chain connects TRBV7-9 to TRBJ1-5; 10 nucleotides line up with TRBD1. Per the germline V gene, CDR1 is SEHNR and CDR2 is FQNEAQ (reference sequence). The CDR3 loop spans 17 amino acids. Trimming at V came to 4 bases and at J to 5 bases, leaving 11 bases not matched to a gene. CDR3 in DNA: TGTGCCAGCAGCTCCTTTCGGGACAGGGGCCCAGATCAGCCCCAGCATTTT. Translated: CASSSFRDRGPDQPQHF.

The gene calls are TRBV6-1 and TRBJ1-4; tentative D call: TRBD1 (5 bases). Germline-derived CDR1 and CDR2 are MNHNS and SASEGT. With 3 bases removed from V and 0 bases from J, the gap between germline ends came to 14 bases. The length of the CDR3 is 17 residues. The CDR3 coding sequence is TGTGCCAGCAGTGATGAAGGACACCCGACAACTAATGAAAAACTGTTTTTT. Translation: CASSDEGHPTTNEKLFF.

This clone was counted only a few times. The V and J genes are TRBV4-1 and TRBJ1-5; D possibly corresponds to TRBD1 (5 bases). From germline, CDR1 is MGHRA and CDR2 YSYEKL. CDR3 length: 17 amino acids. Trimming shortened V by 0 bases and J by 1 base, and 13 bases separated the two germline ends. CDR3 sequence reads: CASSQEGWGRSNQPQHF. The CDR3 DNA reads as TGCGCCAGCAGCCAAGAAGGGTGGGGCCGGAGCAATCAGCCCCAGCATTTT.

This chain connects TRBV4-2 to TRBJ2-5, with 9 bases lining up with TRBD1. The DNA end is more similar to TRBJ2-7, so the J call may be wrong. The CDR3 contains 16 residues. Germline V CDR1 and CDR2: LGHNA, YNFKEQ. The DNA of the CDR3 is TGTGCCAGCAGCCAAGGTGCCGGGACAGGGTTGTACGAGCAGTACTTC. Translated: CASSQGAGTGLYEQYF.

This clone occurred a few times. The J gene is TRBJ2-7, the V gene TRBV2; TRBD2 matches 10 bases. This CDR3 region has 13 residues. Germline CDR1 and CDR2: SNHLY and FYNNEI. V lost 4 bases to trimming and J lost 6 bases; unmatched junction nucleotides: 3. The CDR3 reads CASSGSSGGEQYF. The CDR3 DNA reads TGTGCCAGCAGTGGATCTAGCGGGGGCGAGCAGTACTTC.

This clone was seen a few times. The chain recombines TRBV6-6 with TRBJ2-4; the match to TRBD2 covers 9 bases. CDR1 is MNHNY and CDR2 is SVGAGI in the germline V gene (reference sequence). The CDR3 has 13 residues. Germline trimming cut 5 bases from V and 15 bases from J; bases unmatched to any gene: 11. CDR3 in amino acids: CASSPPGSGGMYF. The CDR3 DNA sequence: TGTGCCAGCAGTCCGCCAGGAAGCGGGGGGATGTACTTC.

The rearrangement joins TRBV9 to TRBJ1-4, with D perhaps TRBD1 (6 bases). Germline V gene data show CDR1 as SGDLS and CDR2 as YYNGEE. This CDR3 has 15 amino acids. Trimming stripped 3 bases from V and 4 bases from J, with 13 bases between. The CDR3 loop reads CASSALQGYNEKLFF. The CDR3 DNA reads TGTGCCAGCAGCGCTTTACAGGGTTATAATGAAAAACTGTTTTTT. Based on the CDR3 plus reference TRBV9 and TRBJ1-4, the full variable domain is DSGVTQTPKHLITATGQRVTLRCSPRSGDLSVYWYQQSLDQGLQFLIQYYNGEERAKGNILERFSAQQFPDLHSELNLSSLELGDSALYFCASSALQGYNEKLFFGSGTQLSVL.

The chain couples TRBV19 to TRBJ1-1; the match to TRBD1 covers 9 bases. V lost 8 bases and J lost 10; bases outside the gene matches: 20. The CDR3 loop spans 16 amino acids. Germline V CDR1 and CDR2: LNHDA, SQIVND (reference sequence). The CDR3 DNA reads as TGTGCCAGTCAGACCCTACAGGGGGCCGGCAGGACCCGAGCTTTCTTT. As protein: CASQTLQGAGRTRAFF.

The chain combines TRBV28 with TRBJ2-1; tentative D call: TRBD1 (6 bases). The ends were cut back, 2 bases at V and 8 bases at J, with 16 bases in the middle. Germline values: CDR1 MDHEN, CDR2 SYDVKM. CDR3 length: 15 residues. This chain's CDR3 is CASSLLDRLRDEQFF. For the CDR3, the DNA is TGTGCCAGCAGTTTACTAGACAGGCTCAGGGATGAGCAGTTCTTC.

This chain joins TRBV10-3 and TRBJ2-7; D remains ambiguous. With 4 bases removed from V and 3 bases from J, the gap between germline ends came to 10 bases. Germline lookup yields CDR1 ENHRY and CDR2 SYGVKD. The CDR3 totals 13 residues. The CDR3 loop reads CAISGGQSYEQYF. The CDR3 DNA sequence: TGTGCCATCAGTGGTGGGCAGAGCTACGAGCAGTACTTC.

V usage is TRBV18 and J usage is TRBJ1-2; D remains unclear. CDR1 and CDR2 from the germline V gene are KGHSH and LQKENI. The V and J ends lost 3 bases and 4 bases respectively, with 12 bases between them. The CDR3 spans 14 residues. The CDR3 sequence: CASSPQRGIYGYTF. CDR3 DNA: TGTGCCAGCTCACCTCAGCGAGGGATCTATGGCTACACCTTC. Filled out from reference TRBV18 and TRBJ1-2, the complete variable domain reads NAGVMQNPRHLVRRRGQEARLRCSPMKGHSHVYWYRQLPEEGLKFMVYLQKENIIDESGMPKERFSAEFPKEGPSILRIQQVVRGDSAAYFCASSPQRGIYGYTFGSGTRLTVV.

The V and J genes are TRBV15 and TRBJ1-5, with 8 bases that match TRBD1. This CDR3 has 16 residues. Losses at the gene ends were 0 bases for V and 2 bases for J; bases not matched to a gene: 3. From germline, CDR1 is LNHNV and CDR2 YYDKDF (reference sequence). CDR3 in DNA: TGTGCCACCAGCAGAGACCAGACAGGGGGCAATCAGCCCCAGCATTTT. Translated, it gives CATSRDQTGGNQPQHF.